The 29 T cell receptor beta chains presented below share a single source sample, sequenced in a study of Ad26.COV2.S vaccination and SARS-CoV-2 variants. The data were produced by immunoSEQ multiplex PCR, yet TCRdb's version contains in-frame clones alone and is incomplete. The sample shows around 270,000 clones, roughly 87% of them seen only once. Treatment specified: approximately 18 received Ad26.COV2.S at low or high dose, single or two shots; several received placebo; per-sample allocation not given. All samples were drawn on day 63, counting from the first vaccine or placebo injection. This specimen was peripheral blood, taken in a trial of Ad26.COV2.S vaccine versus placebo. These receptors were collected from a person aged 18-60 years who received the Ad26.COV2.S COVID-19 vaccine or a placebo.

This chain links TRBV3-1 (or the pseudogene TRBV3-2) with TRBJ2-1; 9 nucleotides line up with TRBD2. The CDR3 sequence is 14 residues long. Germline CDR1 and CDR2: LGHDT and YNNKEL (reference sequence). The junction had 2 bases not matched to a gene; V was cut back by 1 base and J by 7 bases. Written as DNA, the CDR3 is TGTGCCAGCAGCCAAGTAGCGGGGGAGAATGAGCAGTTCTTC. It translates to CASSQVAGENEQFF.

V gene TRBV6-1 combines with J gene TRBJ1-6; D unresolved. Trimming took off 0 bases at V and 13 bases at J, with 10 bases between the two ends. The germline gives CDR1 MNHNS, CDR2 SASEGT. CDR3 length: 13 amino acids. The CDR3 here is CASSEANLLPLHF. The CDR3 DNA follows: TGTGCCAGCAGTGAAGCGAACCTTCTCCCCCTCCACTTT.

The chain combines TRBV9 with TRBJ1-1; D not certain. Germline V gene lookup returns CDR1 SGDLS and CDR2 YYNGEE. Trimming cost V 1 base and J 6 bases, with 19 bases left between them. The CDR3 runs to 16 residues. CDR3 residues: CASSVTGLSVGSEAFF. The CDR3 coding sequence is TGTGCCAGCAGCGTAACGGGGTTGTCAGTTGGATCTGAAGCTTTCTTT.

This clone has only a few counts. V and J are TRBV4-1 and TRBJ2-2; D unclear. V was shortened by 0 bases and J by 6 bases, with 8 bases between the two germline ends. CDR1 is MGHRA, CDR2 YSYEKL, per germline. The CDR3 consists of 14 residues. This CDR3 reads CASSQDITAGELFF. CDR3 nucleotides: TGCGCCAGCAGCCAAGATATCACAGCCGGGGAGCTGTTTTTT.

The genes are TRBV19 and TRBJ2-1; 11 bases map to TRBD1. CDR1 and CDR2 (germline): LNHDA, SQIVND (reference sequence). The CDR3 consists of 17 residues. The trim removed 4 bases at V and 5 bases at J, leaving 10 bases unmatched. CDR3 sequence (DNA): TGTGCCAGTAGTACCCTGGACAGGGGGCGAAGGGACAATGAGCAGTTCTTC. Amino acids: CASSTLDRGRRDNEQFF.

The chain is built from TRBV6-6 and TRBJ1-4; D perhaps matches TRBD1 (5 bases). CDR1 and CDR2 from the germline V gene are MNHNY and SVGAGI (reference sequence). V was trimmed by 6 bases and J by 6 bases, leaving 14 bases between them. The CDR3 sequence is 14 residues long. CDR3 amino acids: CASRFEAGDEKLFF. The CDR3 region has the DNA TGTGCCAGCAGGTTTGAGGCGGGGGATGAAAAACTGTTTTTT.

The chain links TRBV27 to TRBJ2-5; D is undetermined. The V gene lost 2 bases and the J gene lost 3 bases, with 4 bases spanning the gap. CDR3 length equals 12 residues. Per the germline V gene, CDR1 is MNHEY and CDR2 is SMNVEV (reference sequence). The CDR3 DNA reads TGTGCCAGCAGTTTAAACAAAGAGACCCAGTACTTC. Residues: CASSLNKETQYF.

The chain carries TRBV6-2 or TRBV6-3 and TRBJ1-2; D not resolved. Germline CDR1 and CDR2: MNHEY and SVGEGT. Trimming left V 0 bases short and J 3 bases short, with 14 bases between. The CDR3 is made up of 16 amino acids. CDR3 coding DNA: TGTGCCAGCAGTTACTCCCAGGTCCGGGCCCACTATGGCTACACCTTC. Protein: CASSYSQVRAHYGYTF.

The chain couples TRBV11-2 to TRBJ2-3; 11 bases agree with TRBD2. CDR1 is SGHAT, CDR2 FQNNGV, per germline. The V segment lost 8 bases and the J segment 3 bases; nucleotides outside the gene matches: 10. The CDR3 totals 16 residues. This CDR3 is CASSGGLAGGTDTQYF. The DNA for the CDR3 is TGTGCCAGCTCAGGGGGGCTAGCGGGAGGTACAGATACGCAGTATTTT. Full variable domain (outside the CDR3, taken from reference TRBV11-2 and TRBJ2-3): EAGVAQSPRYKIIEKRQSVAFWCNPISGHATLYWYQQILGQGPKLLIQFQNNGVVDDSQLPKDRFSAERLKGVDSTLKIQPAKLEDSAVYLCASSGGLAGGTDTQYFGPGTRLTVL.

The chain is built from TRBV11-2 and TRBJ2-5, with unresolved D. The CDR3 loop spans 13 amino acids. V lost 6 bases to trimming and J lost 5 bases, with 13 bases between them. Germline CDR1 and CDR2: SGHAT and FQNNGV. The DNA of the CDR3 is TGTGCCAGCAGTGTCTCAGACGGGGAGACCCAGTACTTC. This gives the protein CASSVSDGETQYF.

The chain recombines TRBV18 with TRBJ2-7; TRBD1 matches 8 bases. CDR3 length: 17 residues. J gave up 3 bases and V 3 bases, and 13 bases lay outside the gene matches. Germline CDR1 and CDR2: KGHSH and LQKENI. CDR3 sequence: CASSPQGGQGGGYEQYF. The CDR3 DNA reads TGTGCCAGCTCACCCCAAGGCGGACAGGGCGGTGGCTACGAGCAGTACTTC.

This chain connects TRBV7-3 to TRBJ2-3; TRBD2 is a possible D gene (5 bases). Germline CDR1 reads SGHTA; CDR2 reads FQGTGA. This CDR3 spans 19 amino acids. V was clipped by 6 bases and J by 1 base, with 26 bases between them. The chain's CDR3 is CASRVDERRKRFGTDTQYF. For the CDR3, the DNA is TGTGCCAGCAGGGTCGATGAGCGGCGTAAGCGGTTCGGCACAGATACGCAGTATTTT. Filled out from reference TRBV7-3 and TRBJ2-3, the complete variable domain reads GAGVSQTPSNKVTEKGKYVELRCDPISGHTALYWYRQSLGQGPEFLIYFQGTGAADDSGLPNDRFFAVRPEGSVSTLKIQRTERGDSAVYLCASRVDERRKRFGTDTQYFGPGTRLTVL.

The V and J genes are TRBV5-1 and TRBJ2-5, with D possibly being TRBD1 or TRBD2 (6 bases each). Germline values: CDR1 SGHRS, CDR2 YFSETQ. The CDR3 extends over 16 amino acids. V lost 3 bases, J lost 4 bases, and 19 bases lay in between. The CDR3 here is CASSWSGAALGETQYF. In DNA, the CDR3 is TGCGCCAGCAGCTGGTCGGGGGCCGCACTCGGAGAGACCCAGTACTTC.

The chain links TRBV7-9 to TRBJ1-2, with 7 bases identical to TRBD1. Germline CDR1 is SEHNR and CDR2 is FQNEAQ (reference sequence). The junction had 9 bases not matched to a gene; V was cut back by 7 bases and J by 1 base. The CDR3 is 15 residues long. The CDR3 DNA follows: TGTGCCAGCACCCCGGGACAGAAACTTAACTATGGCTACACCTTC. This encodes CASTPGQKLNYGYTF.

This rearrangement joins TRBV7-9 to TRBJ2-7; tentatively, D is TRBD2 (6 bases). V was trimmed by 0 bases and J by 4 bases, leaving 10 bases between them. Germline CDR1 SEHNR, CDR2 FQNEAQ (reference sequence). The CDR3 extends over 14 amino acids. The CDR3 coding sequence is TGTGCCAGCAGCTTAGCGGGAGGATGGTACGAGCAGTACTTC. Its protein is CASSLAGGWYEQYF.

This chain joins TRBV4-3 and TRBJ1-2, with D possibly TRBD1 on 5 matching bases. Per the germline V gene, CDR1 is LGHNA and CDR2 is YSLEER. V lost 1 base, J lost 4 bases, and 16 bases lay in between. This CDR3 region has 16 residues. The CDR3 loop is CASSQAWMGETYGYTF. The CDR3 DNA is TGCGCCAGCAGCCAAGCCTGGATGGGGGAGACCTATGGCTACACCTTC.

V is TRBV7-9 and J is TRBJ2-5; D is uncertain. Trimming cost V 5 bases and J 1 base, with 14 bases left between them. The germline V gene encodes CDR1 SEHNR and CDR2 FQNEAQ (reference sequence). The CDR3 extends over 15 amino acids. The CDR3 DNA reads TGTGCCAGCAGCCTAAGGATCAGCAGCCAAGAGACCCAGTACTTC. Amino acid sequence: CASSLRISSQETQYF.

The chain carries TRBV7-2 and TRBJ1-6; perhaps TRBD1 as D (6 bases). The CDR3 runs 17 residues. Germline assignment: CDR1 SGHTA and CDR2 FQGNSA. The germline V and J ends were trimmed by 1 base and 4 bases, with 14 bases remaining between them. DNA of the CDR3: TGTGCCAGCAGCTTAGGGCGCGGGGGGCAATATAATTCACCCCTCCACTTT. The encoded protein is CASSLGRGGQYNSPLHF.

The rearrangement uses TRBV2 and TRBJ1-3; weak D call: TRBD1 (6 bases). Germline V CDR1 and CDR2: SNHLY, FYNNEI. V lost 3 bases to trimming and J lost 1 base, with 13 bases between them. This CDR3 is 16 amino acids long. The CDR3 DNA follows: TGTGCCAGCAGTGAGGGGGGCCCCGTTTCTGGAAACACCATATATTTT. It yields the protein CASSEGGPVSGNTIYF.

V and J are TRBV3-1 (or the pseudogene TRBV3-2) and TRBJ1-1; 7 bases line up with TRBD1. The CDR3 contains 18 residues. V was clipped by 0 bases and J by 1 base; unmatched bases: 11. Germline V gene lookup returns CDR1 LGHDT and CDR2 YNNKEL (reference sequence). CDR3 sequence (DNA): TGTGCCAGCAGCCAAGATAGGGGGGACAGCACAGGGAACACTGAAGCTTTCTTT. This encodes CASSQDRGDSTGNTEAFF.

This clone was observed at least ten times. The CDR3 coding sequence is TGTGCCAGCAGCCGACAGGAGATCTCTGGGGCCAACGTCCTGACTTTC. This codes for CASSRQEISGANVLTF. The rearrangement joins TRBV6-2 or TRBV6-3 to TRBJ2-6; tentatively, D is TRBD1 (6 bases). This CDR3 is 16 amino acids long. Germline CDR1 reads MNHEY; CDR2 reads SVGEGT. Deletions cut 6 bases from V and 0 bases from J, with 12 bases between.

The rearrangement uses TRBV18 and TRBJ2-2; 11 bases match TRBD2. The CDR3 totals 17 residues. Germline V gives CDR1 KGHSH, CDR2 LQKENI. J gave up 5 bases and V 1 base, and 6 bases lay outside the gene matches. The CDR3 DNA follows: TGTGCCAGCTCACCACAAAAACTAGCGGGAGTTACCGGGGAGCTGTTTTTT. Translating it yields CASSPQKLAGVTGELFF.

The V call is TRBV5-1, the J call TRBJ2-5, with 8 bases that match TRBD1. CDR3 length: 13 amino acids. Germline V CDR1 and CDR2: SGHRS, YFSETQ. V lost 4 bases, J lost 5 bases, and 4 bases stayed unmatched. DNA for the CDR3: TGCGCCAGCAGCCCCCAGGGGGCTGAGACCCAGTACTTC. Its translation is CASSPQGAETQYF.

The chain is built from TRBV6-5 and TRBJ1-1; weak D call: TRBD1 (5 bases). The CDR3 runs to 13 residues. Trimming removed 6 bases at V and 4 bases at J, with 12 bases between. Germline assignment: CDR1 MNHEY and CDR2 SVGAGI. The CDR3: CASSLGRTTEAFF. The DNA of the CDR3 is TGTGCCAGCAGCCTGGGACGGACCACTGAAGCTTTCTTT.

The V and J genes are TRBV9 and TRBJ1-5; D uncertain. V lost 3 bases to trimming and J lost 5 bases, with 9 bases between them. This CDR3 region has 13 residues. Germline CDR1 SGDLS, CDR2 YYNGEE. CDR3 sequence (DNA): TGTGCCAGCAGCGCGACGTTAGATCAGCCCCAGCATTTT. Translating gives CASSATLDQPQHF.

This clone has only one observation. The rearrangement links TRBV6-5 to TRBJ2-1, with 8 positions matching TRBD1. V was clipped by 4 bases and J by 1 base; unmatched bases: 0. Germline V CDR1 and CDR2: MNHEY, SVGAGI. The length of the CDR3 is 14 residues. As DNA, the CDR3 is TGTGCCAGCAGTTGGACAGGGTCCTACAATGAGCAGTTCTTC. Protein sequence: CASSWTGSYNEQFF.

In DNA form, the CDR3 reads TGTGCCAGCAGCTTCCAACAGGGGGCCGACACCGGGGAGCTGTTTTTT. Its protein product is CASSFQQGADTGELFF. The chain is built from TRBV7-2 and TRBJ2-2; TRBD1 matches at 9 bases. V was clipped by 3 bases and J by 3 bases; unmatched bases: 5. The V gene's germline CDR1 is SGHTA and CDR2 FQGNSA. This CDR3 comprises 16 residues.

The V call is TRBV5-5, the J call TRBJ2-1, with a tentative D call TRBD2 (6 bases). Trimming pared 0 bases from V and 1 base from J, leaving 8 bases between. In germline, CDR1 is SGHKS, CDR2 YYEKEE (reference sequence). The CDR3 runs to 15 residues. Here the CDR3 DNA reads TGTGCCAGCAGCTTGGGGAGCGGGTCCTACAATGAGCAGTTCTTC. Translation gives CASSLGSGSYNEQFF.

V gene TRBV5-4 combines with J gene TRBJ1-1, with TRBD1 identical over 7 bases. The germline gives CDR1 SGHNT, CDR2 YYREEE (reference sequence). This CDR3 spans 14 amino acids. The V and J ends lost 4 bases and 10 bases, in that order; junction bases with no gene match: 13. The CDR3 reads CASSTQGDVVTAFF. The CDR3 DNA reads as TGTGCCAGCAGCACTCAGGGGGATGTTGTGACAGCTTTCTTT.